Given below is one TCR beta chain in context. Its antigen remains unknown. Germline V gene lookup returns CDR1 MDHEN and CDR2 SYDVKM. The length of the CDR3 is 13 residues. Trimming left V 6 bases short and J 5 bases short, with 10 bases between. This entry belongs to a study of shared clonotypes between healthy human individuals. Healthy HIV-negative adults with no recent acute infections or vaccinations were recruited as donors. Everyone who donated was a Caucasian adult who lived in Nashville, Tennessee. Deep was the level at which the assay was run. The protocol was immunoSEQ multiplex PCR, while the TCRdb copy is restricted to in-frame clones and leaves out a portion. The sample lists 450,000 to 550,000 clones; 79% were seen once. Study-wide points: Specimens sampled were limited to blood, with tissue repertoires likely differing.

The receptor was derived from a woman in her 40s in good health. Some clones in this sample may be carry-over from other donors' samples. The sample consisted of PBMCs. The chain links TRBV28 to TRBJ1-4; the D is unclear. The CDR3 sequence: CASRAALNEKLFF. The CDR3 DNA reads TGTGCCAGCAGGGCGGCCCTCAATGAAAAACTGTTTTTT.